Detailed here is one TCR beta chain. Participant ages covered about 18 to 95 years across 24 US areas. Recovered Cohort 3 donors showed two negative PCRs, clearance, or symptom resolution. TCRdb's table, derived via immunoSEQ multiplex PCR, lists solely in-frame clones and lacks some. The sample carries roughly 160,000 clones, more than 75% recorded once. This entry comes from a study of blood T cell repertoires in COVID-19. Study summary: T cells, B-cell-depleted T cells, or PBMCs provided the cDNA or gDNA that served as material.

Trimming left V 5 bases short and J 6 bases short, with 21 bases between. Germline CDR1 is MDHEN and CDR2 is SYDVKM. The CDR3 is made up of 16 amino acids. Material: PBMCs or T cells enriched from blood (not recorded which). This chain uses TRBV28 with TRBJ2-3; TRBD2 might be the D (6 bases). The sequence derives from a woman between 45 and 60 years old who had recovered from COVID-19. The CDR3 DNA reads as TGTGCCAGCAGTCTAGGTGGGAGGACCTCAATGGATACGCAGTATTTT. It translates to CASSLGGRTSMDTQYF.